A selection of T cell receptor beta chains follows, all from one sample in a study of blood T cell repertoires in COVID-19. The assay was immunoSEQ multiplex PCR, and TCRdb's table has in-frame clones only and misses some. The repertoire includes roughly 200,000 clones, more than 85% of them detected once, and less than 3% sits in the top ten. The material sequenced was peripheral blood. These receptors were collected from a woman under 40 with active or convalescent COVID-19. Both conserved end residues are part of each CDR3. The D gene is left open where the match is weak. The listing skips clone size in some rows; elsewhere it reads once, few, many or a size class.

J gene,D gene,clone size,V gene,CDR3 protein,CDR3 DNA
TRBJ2-7,TRBD2,.,TRBV19,CASTETSGSYEQYF,TGTGCCAGTACCGAGACTAGCGGCTCCTACGAGCAGTACTTC
TRBJ2-5,TRBD2,.,TRBV7-2,CASAFRLASRGETQYF,TGTGCCAGCGCCTTCCGACTAGCGAGTAGGGGGGAGACCCAGTACTTC
TRBJ2-7,.,.,TRBV27,CASSPWGARSSYEQYF,TGTGCCAGCAGTCCGTGGGGCGCCCGGAGCTCCTACGAGCAGTACTTC
TRBJ1-4,.,.,TRBV2,CASGGGPSGNEKLFF,TGTGCCAGCGGTGGGGGGCCCTCAGGAAATGAAAAACTGTTTTTT
TRBJ1-5,.,.,TRBV6-6,CASSTQGGASNQPQHF,TGTGCCAGCAGTACCCAGGGAGGGGCTAGCAATCAGCCCCAGCATTTT
TRBJ1-4,.,.,TRBV21-1,CASSTSNPGTGSNEKLFF,TGTGCCAGCAGCACCTCAAACCCCGGGACAGGGTCTAATGAAAAACTGTTTTTT
TRBJ1-1,.,.,TRBV29-1,CSVEGGTLGEAFF,TGCAGCGTTGAAGGAGGGACACTCGGGGAAGCTTTCTTT
TRBJ2-7,.,.,TRBV11-2,CASSDRRGASYEQYF,TGTGCCAGCAGCGACCGACGGGGAGCCTCCTACGAGCAGTACTTC
TRBJ2-5,TRBD2,once,TRBV19,CASSMETSGSGTQYF,TGTGCCAGTAGTATGGAGACTAGCGGGAGTGGGACCCAGTACTTC
TRBJ2-7,.,.,TRBV19,CASSIYGRNYEQYF,TGTGCCAGTAGTATCTATGGCAGGAACTACGAGCAGTACTTC
TRBJ1-2,.,few,TRBV9,CASSVAPTGSGYGYTF,TGTGCCAGCAGCGTAGCCCCTACAGGGTCCGGCTATGGCTACACCTTC
TRBJ1-2,TRBD1,few,TRBV5-8,CASSAPDRGIFGYTF,TGTGCCAGCAGCGCCCCCGACAGGGGGATCTTCGGCTACACCTTC
TRBJ2-5,TRBD2,.,TRBV3-1/TRBV3-2,CASSTGLAGGETQYF,TGTGCCAGCAGCACGGGACTAGCGGGAGGAGAGACCCAGTACTTC
TRBJ2-3,TRBD2,.,TRBV5-6,CASSHPSGGATDTQYF,TGTGCCAGCAGCCATCCTAGCGGGGGGGCAACAGATACGCAGTATTTT
TRBJ1-5,TRBD1,.,TRBV9,CASSVDRGPQHF,TGTGCCAGCAGCGTAGACAGGGGGCCCCAGCATTTT
TRBJ2-3,.,.,TRBV28,CASSFPSAHTDTQYF,TGTGCCAGCAGTTTCCCTAGCGCCCACACAGATACGCAGTATTTT
TRBJ2-2,TRBD2,once,TRBV27,CASSPPMGVAGASGGELFF,TGTGCCAGCAGTCCTCCTATGGGGGTAGCGGGAGCATCTGGCGGGGAGCTGTTTTTT
TRBJ1-1,.,.,TRBV18,CASSPLPRGTEAFF,TGTGCCAGCTCACCCCTGCCCAGGGGCACTGAAGCTTTCTTT
TRBJ1-2,.,.,TRBV6-1,CASSNRQAPYGYTF,TGTGCCAGCAGTAACCGACAGGCTCCGTATGGCTACACCTTC
TRBJ1-2,.,.,TRBV28,CASSLFLGGYGYTF,TGTGCCAGCAGTTTATTCTTGGGGGGCTATGGCTACACCTTC
TRBJ2-4,TRBD1,.,TRBV6-6,CASSSGQEDIQYF,TGTGCCAGCAGTTCAGGACAGGAAGACATTCAGTACTTC
TRBJ1-1,TRBD1,.,TRBV11-3,CASSTYRGYTEAFF,TGTGCCAGCAGCACATACAGGGGGTACACTGAAGCTTTCTTT
TRBJ1-2,TRBD1,.,TRBV30,CAWSVWTGRGYTF,TGTGCCTGGAGTGTATGGACAGGTCGCGGCTACACCTTC
TRBJ2-7,TRBD2,once,TRBV11-2,CASSATSGRDYEQYF,TGTGCCAGCAGCGCCACTAGCGGGAGGGACTACGAGCAGTACTTC
TRBJ1-2,TRBD1,once,TRBV30,CAWSGTGAYNYGYTF,TGTGCCTGGAGTGGAACAGGGGCCTATAACTATGGCTACACCTTC
TRBJ1-4,.,.,TRBV6-1,CASSEPATNEKLFF,TGTGCCAGCAGTGAACCAGCAACTAATGAAAAACTGTTTTTT
TRBJ1-1,.,.,TRBV20-1,CSAKGGTEAFF,TGCAGTGCTAAAGGGGGCACTGAAGCTTTCTTT
TRBJ2-7,TRBD1,.,TRBV5-1,CASSSDSSGTGDYEQYF,TGCGCCAGCAGCTCTGATTCGTCCGGGACAGGTGACTACGAGCAGTACTTC
TRBJ2-7,.,.,TRBV7-9,CASSSPGSYEQYF,TGTGCCAGCAGCTCCCCAGGCTCCTACGAGCAGTACTTC
TRBJ2-7,.,.,TRBV3-1/TRBV3-2,CASSQRSTYEQYF,TGTGCCAGCAGCCAACGCAGTACCTACGAGCAGTACTTC
TRBJ1-3,TRBD1,.,TRBV15,CATSKQGANSGNTIYF,TGTGCCACCAGCAAACAGGGGGCGAACTCTGGAAACACCATATATTTT
TRBJ2-5,.,.,TRBV11-3,CASSRGGAGQETQYF,TGTGCCAGCAGCCGGGGTGGAGCGGGTCAAGAGACCCAGTACTTC
TRBJ1-1,.,.,TRBV30,CAWSGQLGTEAFF,TGTGCCTGGAGCGGACAGTTGGGCACTGAAGCTTTCTTT
TRBJ1-4,TRBD1,.,TRBV2,CASLGQGAIEKLFF,TGTGCCAGCCTCGGACAGGGGGCGATTGAAAAACTGTTTTTT
TRBJ1-3,.,.,TRBV7-9,CATPLRDGSSGNTIYF,TGTGCCACCCCGTTAAGGGATGGGAGTTCTGGAAACACCATATATTTT
TRBJ1-1,TRBD1,.,TRBV3-1/TRBV3-2,CASSQVTYRGTEAFF,TGTGCCAGCAGCCAAGTAACTTACAGGGGGACTGAAGCTTTCTTT
TRBJ2-7,TRBD1,.,TRBV2,CASSARQGISYEQYF,TGTGCCAGCAGTGCAAGACAGGGTATCTCCTACGAGCAGTACTTC
TRBJ2-7,.,few,TRBV7-2,CASSSTSGSHEQYF,TGTGCCAGCAGCTCGACCTCCGGGTCCCACGAGCAGTACTTC
TRBJ1-6,TRBD1,.,TRBV11-3,CASSPSSGTGTNSPLHF,TGTGCCAGCAGCCCTTCCTCCGGGACAGGGACAAATTCACCCCTCCACTTT
TRBJ1-2,TRBD1,few,TRBV18,CASSPGTGGLDGYTF,TGTGCCAGCTCACCAGGGACAGGGGGTTTGGATGGCTACACCTTC
TRBJ1-2,TRBD1,few,TRBV5-1,CASSPNARQGSDYGYTF,TGCGCCAGCAGCCCCAACGCCCGACAGGGGTCGGACTATGGCTACACCTTC
TRBJ1-2,TRBD1,.,TRBV28,CASRYSGTGAYGYTF,TGTGCCAGCAGGTATTCCGGGACAGGTGCTTATGGCTACACCTTC
TRBJ2-7,TRBD1,.,TRBV6-2/TRBV6-3,CASSPSRDRGPEQYF,TGTGCCAGCAGTCCAAGCCGGGACAGGGGCCCCGAGCAGTACTTC
TRBJ2-1,TRBD2,.,TRBV10-2,CASRIAGDVEQFF,TGCGCCAGCAGGATAGCGGGAGATGTTGAGCAGTTCTTC
TRBJ1-1,.,.,TRBV16,CASSLIKMNTEAFF,TGTGCCAGCAGCCTTATTAAAATGAACACTGAAGCTTTCTTT
TRBJ1-3,.,.,TRBV3-1/TRBV3-2,CASSQGQTGNTIYF,TGTGCCAGCAGCCAGGGACAAACTGGAAACACCATATATTTT
TRBJ2-7,.,.,TRBV5-1,CASSLSGITDEQYF,TGCGCCAGCAGCTTGTCAGGGATTACCGACGAGCAGTACTTC
TRBJ2-3,.,few,TRBV23-1,CASSHEWTQASDTQYF,TGCGCCAGCAGTCATGAGTGGACTCAGGCGTCAGATACGCAGTATTTT
TRBJ2-3,TRBD1,.,TRBV30,CAWSPPRTGPTDTQYF,TGTGCCTGGAGTCCTCCCCGGACAGGGCCCACAGATACGCAGTATTTT
TRBJ2-7,TRBD2,.,TRBV5-5,CASSLTGRGYEQYF,TGTGCCAGCAGTTTGACGGGGAGGGGCTACGAGCAGTACTTC
TRBJ1-6,.,.,TRBV27,CASSRTDWYTNSPLHF,TGTGCCAGCAGTCGAACGGACTGGTATACGAATTCACCCCTCCACTTT